These 13 T cell receptor beta chains share one sample of origin, sequenced in a study of regulatory dendritic cells for organ transplantation. Clones were read by immunoSEQ multiplex PCR, and TCRdb kept only the in-frame ones, dropping some. The table records 34,000 or so clones, about 89% of them present only once. The sample consisted of naive CD4+ T cells from blood. The subset is: CD45RA+ naive T cells. These receptors were obtained from a human donor in good health.

This clone was counted a few times. The J gene is TRBJ2-2, the V gene TRBV7-3; TRBD1 matches 8 bases. The length of the CDR3 is 15 residues. J lost 9 bases, V lost 6 bases, and 12 bases had no gene match. Germline CDR1 is SGHTA and CDR2 is FQGTGA. As DNA, the CDR3 is TGTGCCAGCAGTTTCGGTGGGACAGGTACAAGGGAGCTGTTTTTT. It specifies CASSFGGTGTRELFF.

This chain links TRBV30 with TRBJ1-5; 9 positions match TRBD1. Losses at the gene ends were 1 base for V and 2 bases for J; bases not matched to a gene: 6. Germline V lookup: CDR1 GTSNPN, CDR2 SVGIG (reference sequence). CDR3 length: 16 residues. For the CDR3, the DNA is TGTGCCTGGAGTGATGGTCGGGACAGGGGCAATCAGCCCCAGCATTTT. Encoded protein: CAWSDGRDRGNQPQHF.

V gene TRBV9 combines with J gene TRBJ2-1; the match to TRBD2 covers 10 bases. CDR1 SGDLS and CDR2 YYNGEE come from the germline V gene. This CDR3 is built from 14 residues. The trim removed 1 base at V and 10 bases at J, leaving 5 bases unmatched. In DNA, the CDR3 is TGTGCCAGCAGCGTACTAGCGGGAGCCAGGGAGCAGTTCTTC. Its translation is CASSVLAGAREQFF.

V usage is TRBV2 and J usage is TRBJ1-1; D is unclear. The CDR3 loop spans 13 amino acids. V gave up 4 bases and J gave up 5 bases, with 11 bases separating them. Germline-derived CDR1 and CDR2 are SNHLY and FYNNEI. The CDR3, as DNA: TGTGCCAGCAGTGTTTCAGTGGGTACTGAAGCTTTCTTT. Translation: CASSVSVGTEAFF.

V gene TRBV29-1 combines with J gene TRBJ2-7; D possibly corresponds to TRBD1 (6 bases). Germline lookup yields CDR1 SQVTM and CDR2 ANQGSEA. V was cut by 8 bases and J by 0 bases, with 23 bases left in between. The CDR3 runs 16 residues. The CDR3 loop reads CSSLIPWGPNSYEQYF. The CDR3 DNA is TGCAGCTCGCTGATCCCCTGGGGGCCTAACTCCTACGAGCAGTACTTC.

The V gene is TRBV28, the J gene TRBJ2-3, with D unresolved. Trimming took off 6 bases at V and 6 bases at J, with 16 bases between the two ends. This CDR3 has 14 amino acids. CDR1 MDHEN and CDR2 SYDVKM come from the germline V gene. CDR3: CASSRPGLGDTQYF. Here the CDR3 DNA reads TGTGCCAGCAGCCGCCCGGGTCTAGGGGATACGCAGTATTTT.

This chain connects TRBV2 to TRBJ2-7; either TRBD1 or TRBD2 may fit D (5 bases each). The CDR3 loop spans 13 amino acids. Trimming cost V 6 bases and J 2 bases, with 11 bases left between them. Looked up from germline, CDR1 is SNHLY and CDR2 is FYNNEI. CDR3 DNA sequence: TGTGCCAGCAGGGGGGACCAAGCCTACGAGCAGTACTTC. Translated: CASRGDQAYEQYF.

The CDR3 DNA follows: TGTGCCAGCTCCCAGGGACAGGACACCTACGAGCAGTACTTC. Protein product: CASSQGQDTYEQYF. The chain carries TRBV18 and TRBJ2-7; the match to TRBD1 covers 8 bases. The V gene end was trimmed by 6 bases and the J gene end by 2 bases; junction bases not matched to a gene: 6. The CDR3 consists of 14 residues. Germline V CDR1 and CDR2: KGHSH, LQKENI.

This chain links TRBV6-5 with TRBJ1-2; 7 nucleotides match TRBD1. This CDR3 is built from 13 residues. Germline V gene data show CDR1 as MNHEY and CDR2 as SVGAGI. V lost 0 bases and J lost 8; bases outside the gene matches: 3. CDR3 nucleotide sequence: TGTGCCAGCAGTTACTCGAGGGGGCGAGGCTACACCTTC. It is translated as CASSYSRGRGYTF.

This chain joins TRBV6-5 and TRBJ1-1, with no clear D. Germline assignment: CDR1 MNHEY and CDR2 SVGAGI. CDR3 length: 13 residues. Between the trimmed V and J ends, which lost 4 bases and 1 base, there was a span of 7 bases. This chain's CDR3 is CASSLYRNTEAFF. CDR3 coding DNA: TGTGCCAGCAGTTTATACAGGAACACTGAAGCTTTCTTT.

The chain combines TRBV18 with TRBJ1-4, with 7 bases aligning to TRBD1. This CDR3 is built from 14 residues. V lost 6 bases, J lost 5 bases, and 6 bases stayed unmatched. CDR1 is KGHSH and CDR2 is LQKENI in the germline V gene. CDR3 in amino acids: CASSQDRANEKLFF. The CDR3 region has the DNA TGTGCCAGCTCCCAAGACAGGGCAAATGAAAAACTGTTTTTT.

J is TRBJ2-7 and V is TRBV5-1; 10 bases are a match to TRBD1. V lost 4 bases, J lost 6 bases, and 7 bases stayed unmatched. Germline V lookup: CDR1 SGHRS, CDR2 YFSETQ. The CDR3 runs 14 residues. The CDR3 here is CASSSRQGAGEQYF. In DNA, the CDR3 is TGCGCCAGCAGCAGTAGACAGGGGGCGGGCGAGCAGTACTTC.

J is TRBJ1-4 and V is TRBV6-6; D ambiguous. There are 13 residues in the CDR3. Trimming removed 5 bases from V and 13 bases from J, with 17 bases in between. Looked up from germline, CDR1 is MNHNY and CDR2 is SVGAGI (reference sequence). CDR3 nucleotide sequence: TGTGCCAGCAGTAAACCTTCAGAGGGAAGACTGTTTTTT. Its translation is CASSKPSEGRLFF.